The 22 T cell receptor beta chains presented below share a single source sample, sequenced in a study of neurological immune-mediated disorders (dated by TCRdb to between 2019 and 2020). Library preparation was by 5' RACE. The run used an Illumina HiSeq 2500. TCRdb took the public reads, trimmed them with fastp at Q25, ran MiXCR for clone calling and kept in-frame beta chains. Merged by CDR3 protein, the rows form single entries marked with the most common genes and DNA. The sample profile shows about 74,000 distinct CDR3 sequences; around 5.2% of them were found once. The ten largest clones capture 6.5% to 9% of the sample. The specimen was PBMCs. The receptors derive from a man aged 18 to 35 with multiple sclerosis.

This clonotype was counted at least ten times. The chain has TRBV3-1 and TRBJ2-2, with 8 bases identical to TRBD1. This CDR3 region has 17 residues. Germline loops: CDR1 LGHDT, CDR2 YNNKEL (reference sequence). J was trimmed by 7 bases and V by 5 bases; bases with no gene match: 15. CDR3 coding DNA: TGTGCCAGCAGCGTAAACACCGGGACAGGATACGGCGGGGAGCTGTTTTTT. Translating it yields CASSVNTGTGYGGELFF.

Many counts were recorded for this clonotype. The chain carries TRBV3-1 and TRBJ2-3; D gene unclear. Germline V lookup: CDR1 LGHDT, CDR2 YNNKEL (reference sequence). V was cut by 0 bases and J by 2 bases, with 6 bases left in between. The CDR3 sequence is 14 residues long. CDR3 in DNA: TGTGCCAGCAGCCAAGAAGACAACACAGATACGCAGTATTTT. Protein sequence: CASSQEDNTDTQYF.

Ten or more counts support this clonotype. The V gene is TRBV20-1, the J gene TRBJ1-4; weak D call: TRBD1 (5 bases). CDR3 length: 13 amino acids. Germline V CDR1 and CDR2: DFQATT, SNEGSKA (reference sequence). Trimming cost V 0 bases and J 16 bases, with 18 bases left between them. The CDR3: CSARDPGLRSAFF. The CDR3 DNA reads TGCAGTGCTAGAGATCCGGGGCTCCGGTCCGCGTTTTTT.

This clonotype appeared many times. J is TRBJ2-3 and V is TRBV20-1, with a possible D match to TRBD1 (5 bases). The CDR3 runs to 13 residues. V lost 3 bases to trimming and J lost 4 bases, with 11 bases between them. Per germline, CDR1 DFQATT and CDR2 SNEGSKA (reference sequence). The CDR3 DNA reads TGCAGTGCTAGGGGCCAGGGTCCAGATACGCAGTATTTT. Residues: CSARGQGPDTQYF.

This clonotype was seen repeatedly, ten times or more. The J gene is TRBJ1-1, the V gene TRBV9, with D possibly matching TRBD1 (6 bases). This CDR3 is 12 amino acids long. Germline-derived CDR1 and CDR2 are SGDLS and YYNGEE. V lost 0 bases and J 7 bases, leaving 7 bases between the germline ends. CDR3 DNA: TGTGCCAGCAGCGTAGAGGACAGTGAAGCTTTCTTT. It yields the protein CASSVEDSEAFF.

This clonotype was seen ten or more times. This chain joins TRBV9 and TRBJ2-5; TRBD1 agrees at 7 bases. Germline V lookup: CDR1 SGDLS, CDR2 YYNGEE. The CDR3 extends over 13 amino acids. V was pared by 3 bases and J by 1 base, with 0 bases of the junction left unmatched. Here the CDR3 DNA reads TGTGCCAGCAGCGGGGACAGCCAAGAGACCCAGTACTTC. Translating it yields CASSGDSQETQYF.

This clonotype has at least ten counts. The chain is built from TRBV20-1 and TRBJ1-4; 9 bases align to TRBD1. The trim removed 6 bases at V and 7 bases at J, leaving 3 bases unmatched. Per germline, CDR1 DFQATT and CDR2 SNEGSKA (reference sequence). The CDR3 contains 12 residues. CDR3 loop: CSAEQGAEKLFF. Here the CDR3 DNA reads TGCAGTGCCGAACAGGGGGCTGAAAAACTGTTTTTT.

This clonotype appeared many times. The V and J genes are TRBV20-1 and TRBJ2-7; D might be TRBD1 or TRBD2, each matching 5 bases. In germline, CDR1 is DFQATT, CDR2 SNEGSKA (reference sequence). V lost 5 bases and J 1 base, leaving 18 bases between the germline ends. This CDR3 is built from 15 residues. The CDR3 region is CSAGGRTDVSYEQYF. CDR3 coding DNA: TGCAGTGCTGGGGGTAGGACCGACGTTTCCTACGAGCAGTACTTC.

There are many counts of this clonotype. The chain uses TRBV5-1 and TRBJ2-3, with D hard to call. The V end was cut by 0 bases, the J end by 0 bases, with 8 bases between. The length of the CDR3 is 15 residues. Germline CDR1 and CDR2: SGHRS and YFSETQ. The CDR3 region is CASSLGPGSTDTQYF. DNA of the CDR3: TGCGCCAGCAGCTTGGGACCCGGGAGCACAGATACGCAGTATTTT.

This clonotype came up many times. This chain links TRBV5-1 with TRBJ1-1; 8 bases align to TRBD1. V was clipped by 5 bases and J by 11 bases; unmatched bases: 8. The V gene's germline CDR1 is SGHRS and CDR2 YFSETQ. The CDR3 contains 12 residues. The CDR3 sequence: CASSLDRVEAFF. The CDR3 DNA reads TGCGCCAGCAGTCTGGACAGGGTGGAGGCTTTCTTT. The whole variable domain, remainder taken from reference TRBV5-1 and TRBJ1-1, is KAGVTQTPRYLIKTRGQQVTLSCSPISGHRSVSWYQQTPGQGLQFLFEYFSETQRNKGNFPGRFSGRQFSNSRSEMNVSTLELGDSALYLCASSLDRVEAFFGQGTRLTVV.

This clonotype was seen ten or more times. J is TRBJ2-1 and V is TRBV10-3, with D perhaps matching TRBD2 (5 bases). V lost 10 bases and J 0 bases, leaving 10 bases between the germline ends. This CDR3 is built from 13 residues. Germline lookup yields CDR1 ENHRY and CDR2 SYGVKD. CDR3 region: CASAGASYNEQFF. In nucleotides, the CDR3 is TGTGCCAGCGCGGGCGCCTCCTACAATGAGCAGTTCTTC.

Ten or more counts support this clonotype. The genes are TRBV14 and TRBJ2-1, with no clear D. CDR3 length equals 14 residues. Trimming took off 0 bases at V and 7 bases at J, with 10 bases between the two ends. The germline CDR1 and CDR2 sequences are SGHDN and FVKESK. The CDR3 loop reads CASSQDLVRNEQFF. The CDR3 nucleotides read TGTGCCAGCAGCCAAGATCTAGTGAGGAATGAGCAGTTCTTC.

In this sample, this clonotype turned up many times. This chain joins TRBV7-2 and TRBJ1-2; tentatively, D is TRBD1 (5 bases). The germline gives CDR1 SGHTA, CDR2 FQGNSA. This CDR3 spans 12 amino acids. Trimming took 2 bases from V and 5 from J, leaving 6 bases between them. This CDR3 is CASSLQGYGYTF. CDR3 nucleotide sequence: TGTGCCAGCAGCTTACAGGGATATGGCTACACCTTC.

This clonotype was detected once. The chain carries TRBV29-1 and TRBJ2-7, with D uncertain. The CDR3 runs 12 residues. Germline CDR1 is SQVTM and CDR2 is ANQGSEA. V lost 4 bases and J lost 7, with 14 bases in between. CDR3 region: CSVVNKGREQYF. Here the CDR3 DNA reads TGCAGCGTTGTAAATAAAGGCAGAGAGCAGTACTTC.

This clonotype was counted a few times. One end of the junction is discordant with germline, which a read error may explain. This chain uses TRBV30 with TRBJ1-6; TRBD1 matches 11 bases. This CDR3 is 13 amino acids long. The germline CDR1 and CDR2 sequences are GTSNPN and SVGIG (reference sequence). CDR3: CAWIGTGGAPLHF. The CDR3 DNA is TGTGCCTGGATTGGGACAGGGGGTGCACCCCTACACTTT.

This chain connects TRBV7-2 to TRBJ2-5; D perhaps matches TRBD2 (6 bases). Trimming took off 1 base at V and 6 bases at J, with 15 bases between the two ends. Germline V gene sequence: CDR1 SGHTA, CDR2 FQGNSA. The CDR3 loop spans 15 amino acids. The CDR3 DNA reads as TGTGCCAGCAGCTTAGATAGCGGAAGGCTAAAGACCCAGTACTTC. This translates into CASSLDSGRLKTQYF.

The chain recombines TRBV4-1 with TRBJ2-3, with D perhaps assigned TRBD1 or TRBD2 (5 bases each). Germline V gene lookup returns CDR1 MGHRA and CDR2 YSYEKL. This CDR3 region has 16 residues. The ends were cut back, 3 bases at V and 0 bases at J, with 13 bases in the middle. CDR3 region: CASSQGEFSSTDTQYF. The CDR3 coding sequence is TGCGCCAGCAGCCAGGGGGAGTTCTCTAGCACAGATACGCAGTATTTT.

This clonotype has at least ten counts. The rearrangement joins TRBV20-1 to TRBJ2-1; 10 positions agree with TRBD2. J lost 8 bases, V lost 1 base, and 8 bases had no gene match. Germline V gene lookup returns CDR1 DFQATT and CDR2 SNEGSKA (reference sequence). The CDR3 spans 15 residues. The CDR3 DNA is TGCAGTGCTAGAGGGCTAGCGGGGGACGGGGATGAGCAGTTCTTC. Protein: CSARGLAGDGDEQFF.

Concerning this clonotype itself: A much larger clonotype is one base distant, so this may be a read error. In DNA, the CDR3 is TGTGCCAGCAGTTACTCTCCAGCGGGGGGGATCTACAATGAGCAGTTCTTC. The encoded protein is CASSYSPAGGIYNEQFF. V is TRBV6-5 and J is TRBJ2-1, with 10 nucleotides matching TRBD2. CDR3 length: 17 residues. Losses at the gene ends were 0 bases for V and 3 bases for J; bases not matched to a gene: 5. Germline V gene data show CDR1 as MNHEY and CDR2 as SVGAGI.

This clonotype has a handful of counts. This chain joins TRBV5-1 and TRBJ2-7; no firm D call. This CDR3 region has 14 residues. The V gene lost 4 bases and the J gene lost 0 bases, with 11 bases spanning the gap. Germline V gene sequence: CDR1 SGHRS, CDR2 YFSETQ. The CDR3 sequence is CASSAVSSSYEQYF. CDR3 bases: TGCGCCAGCAGCGCTGTCAGTAGCTCCTACGAGCAGTACTTC.

This clonotype was counted many times. The CDR3 bases are TGCAGTGCTAGCCCGACTAGCGGGGGGGCAAGTGAGCAGTTCTTC. The encoded protein is CSASPTSGGASEQFF. The chain recombines TRBV20-1 with TRBJ2-1, with TRBD2 matching over 14 bases. This CDR3 region has 15 residues. CDR1 is DFQATT and CDR2 is SNEGSKA in the germline V gene (reference sequence). V lost 3 bases to trimming and J lost 9 bases; unmatched junction nucleotides: 7.

This clonotype appeared many times. The chain carries TRBV12-3 or TRBV12-4 and TRBJ2-1; a possible D gene is TRBD2 (6 bases). Trimming cost V 6 bases and J 0 bases, with 12 bases left between them. The CDR3 has 15 amino acids. The CDR3 DNA sequence: TGTGCCAGCAGGGGGAGGTCGGGCTCCTACAATGAGCAGTTCTTC. Its translation is CASRGRSGSYNEQFF.